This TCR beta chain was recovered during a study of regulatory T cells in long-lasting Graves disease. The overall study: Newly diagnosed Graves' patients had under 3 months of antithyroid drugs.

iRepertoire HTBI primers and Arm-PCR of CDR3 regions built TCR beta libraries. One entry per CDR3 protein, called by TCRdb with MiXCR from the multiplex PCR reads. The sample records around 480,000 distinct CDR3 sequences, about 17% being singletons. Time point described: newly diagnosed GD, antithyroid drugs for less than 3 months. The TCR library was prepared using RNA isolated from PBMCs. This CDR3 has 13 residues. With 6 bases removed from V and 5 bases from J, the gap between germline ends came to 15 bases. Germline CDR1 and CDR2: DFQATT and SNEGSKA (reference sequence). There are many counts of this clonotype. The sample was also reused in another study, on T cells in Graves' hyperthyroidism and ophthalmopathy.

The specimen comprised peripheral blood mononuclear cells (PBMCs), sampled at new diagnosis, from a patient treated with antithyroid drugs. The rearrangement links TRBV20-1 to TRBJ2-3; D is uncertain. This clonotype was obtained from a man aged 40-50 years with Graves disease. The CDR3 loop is CSAQFGFEDTQYF. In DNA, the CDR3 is TGCAGTGCCCAGTTCGGGTTCGAAGATACGCAGTATTTT.